Listed below are T cell receptor beta chains from one sample, sequenced in a study of blood T cell repertoires in COVID-19. Data came from immunoSEQ multiplex PCR; TCRdb stores just in-frame clones and leaves some out. The sample gives 87,000 or so clones, 80% to 85% of which show up once; 16% is in the top ten. The sample comprised peripheral blood. The receptors shown here come from a woman older than 75 with active or convalescent COVID-19. Each CDR3 is given with its conserved first and last residue. D genes are given only for firm matches. For some rows the clone size is stated as once, few or many, or as a class when expanded; others skip it.

D,J,V,size,CDR3,DNA
NA,TRBJ1-1,TRBV19,NA,CASSQTVNTEAFF,TGTGCCAGTAGCCAGACAGTTAACACTGAAGCTTTCTTT
TRBD1,TRBJ1-3,TRBV10-3,NA,CAISLTGGSGNTIYF,TGTGCCATCAGCCTGACAGGGGGCTCTGGAAACACCATATATTTT
NA,TRBJ1-6,TRBV5-1,once,CASSLDEGSPLHF,TGCGCCAGCAGCTTGGACGAGGGATCACCCCTCCACTTT
TRBD1,TRBJ1-2,TRBV10-3,NA,CAIRNGQEDYGYTF,TGTGCCATCAGGAACGGACAGGAGGACTATGGCTACACCTTC
TRBD2,TRBJ2-3,TRBV12-5,NA,CASASGTSATDTQYF,TGTGCTAGTGCCTCAGGGACTAGCGCCACAGATACGCAGTATTTT
TRBD2,TRBJ2-1,TRBV5-1,many,CASSLAPGGDHNEQFF,TGCGCCAGCAGCTTGGCGCCCGGGGGGGACCACAATGAGCAGTTCTTC
NA,TRBJ2-1,TRBV7-8,few,CASSLDIGLHNEQFF,TGTGCCAGCAGCTTAGATATCGGACTACACAATGAGCAGTTCTTC
TRBD2,TRBJ2-7,TRBV6-8,NA,CARGREGSYEQYF,TGTGCCAGGGGGCGGGAGGGTTCCTACGAGCAGTACTTC
TRBD2,TRBJ2-3,TRBV5-1,NA,CASSQWTSGRDTQYF,TGCGCCAGCAGCCAATGGACTAGCGGGAGAGATACGCAGTATTTT
NA,TRBJ2-7,TRBV30,NA,CAWVKKGGPRQYF,TGTGCCTGGGTAAAAAAGGGGGGGCCCAGGCAGTACTTC
NA,TRBJ1-1,TRBV3-1/TRBV3-2,NA,CASSHNTGLNTEAFF,TGTGCCAGCAGCCATAATACAGGGCTGAACACTGAAGCTTTCTTT
NA,TRBJ1-1,TRBV5-6,NA,CASSLGSNTEAFF,TGTGCCAGCAGCTTGGGCAGTAACACTGAAGCTTTCTTT
TRBD1,TRBJ2-7,TRBV7-9,NA,CASSLTAQGEQYF,TGTGCCAGCAGCCTAACCGCACAGGGGGAGCAGTACTTC
TRBD1,TRBJ1-2,TRBV2,NA,CASSGQGEYGYTF,TGTGCCAGCAGTGGACAGGGGGAGTATGGCTACACCTTC
NA,TRBJ2-1,TRBV21-1,few,CASSKDRTPHPNEQFF,TGTGCCAGCAGCAAAGATCGGACTCCCCATCCCAATGAGCAGTTCTTC
TRBD2,TRBJ2-1,TRBV7-2,NA,CASSWGLAGVRISDEQFF,TGTGCCAGCAGCTGGGGACTAGCGGGAGTACGGATCTCGGATGAGCAGTTCTTC
TRBD1,TRBJ1-4,TRBV2,NA,CASSAGGVSNEKLFF,TGTGCCAGCAGTGCAGGGGGTGTCAGTAATGAAAAACTGTTTTTT
NA,TRBJ2-7,TRBV27,many,CASSLSRGYEQYF,TGTGCCAGCAGTTTATCCCGAGGGTACGAGCAGTACTTC
TRBD1,TRBJ1-6,TRBV30,NA,CAWAYPGTVNSPLHF,TGTGCCTGGGCCTATCCCGGGACAGTTAATTCACCCCTCCACTTT
NA,TRBJ2-5,TRBV10-2,few,CASSPVLARETQYF,TGCGCCAGCAGCCCAGTTCTAGCGAGAGAGACCCAGTACTTC
TRBD2,TRBJ2-2,TRBV7-3,NA,CASSLGGAAGELFF,TGTGCCAGCAGCTTGGGAGGGGCCGCCGGGGAGCTGTTTTTT
NA,TRBJ2-2,TRBV12-3/TRBV12-4,NA,CASSLGSTGELFF,TGTGCCAGCAGTTTAGGGAGCACCGGGGAGCTGTTTTTT
TRBD2,TRBJ2-3,TRBV4-3,NA,CASSPGLARDTQYF,TGCGCCAGCAGCCCAGGACTAGCGAGGGATACGCAGTATTTT